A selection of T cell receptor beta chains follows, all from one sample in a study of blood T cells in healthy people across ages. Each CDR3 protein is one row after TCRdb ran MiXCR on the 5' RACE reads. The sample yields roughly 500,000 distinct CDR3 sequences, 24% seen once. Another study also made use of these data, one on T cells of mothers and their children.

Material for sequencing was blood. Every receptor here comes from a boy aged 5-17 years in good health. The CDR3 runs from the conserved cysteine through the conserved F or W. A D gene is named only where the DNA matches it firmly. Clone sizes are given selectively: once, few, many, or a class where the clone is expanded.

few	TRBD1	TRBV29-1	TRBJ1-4	TGCAGCGTTTCCACGGGACAGCCTAATGAAAAACTGTTTTTT	CSVSTGQPNEKLFF
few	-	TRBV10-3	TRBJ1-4	TGTGCCATCAGTTCCCGGAGGAGGGCGAGGGGTAGTGAAAAACTGTTTTTT	CAISSRRRARGSEKLFF
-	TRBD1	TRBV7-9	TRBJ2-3	TGTGCCAGCAGCGGGATGGGACAGGGGATACAAACTAGCACAGATACGCAGTATTTT	CASSGMGQGIQTSTDTQYF
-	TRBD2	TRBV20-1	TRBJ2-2	TGCAGTGCGGAATACGGGACTAGCGGCACCGGGGAGCTGTTTTTT	CSAEYGTSGTGELFF
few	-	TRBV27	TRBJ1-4	TGTGCCAGCAGTCTAAACCCAAGCGGAACTAATGAAAAACTGTTTTTT	CASSLNPSGTNEKLFF
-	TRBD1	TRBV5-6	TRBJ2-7	TGTGCCAGCAGCTGGAACAGGGGGACCTACGAGCAGTACTTC	CASSWNRGTYEQYF
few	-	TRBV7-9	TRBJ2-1	TGTGCCAGCAGCCCGACTACTTCCTACAATGAGCAGTTCTTC	CASSPTTSYNEQFF
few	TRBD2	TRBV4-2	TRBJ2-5	TGTGCCAGCAGCCTCGTGCCCCACGTGACAGGACTAGCGGGAGTGGAAGAGACCCAGTACTTC	CASSLVPHVTGLAGVEETQYF
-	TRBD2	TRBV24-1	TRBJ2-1	TGTGCCACCAGTGATTTTACCCTAGCGGTCTCCAATGAGCAGTTCTTC	CATSDFTLAVSNEQFF
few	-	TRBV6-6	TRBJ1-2	TGTGCCAGCAGTGTCCGCGGGGAGAATGGCTACACCTTC	CASSVRGENGYTF
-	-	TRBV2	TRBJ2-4	TGTGCCAGCAGTTCTAATGTCCTACTAGCCAAAAACATTCAGTACTTC	CASSSNVLLAKNIQYF
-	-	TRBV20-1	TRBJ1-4	TGCAGTGCTAGAGATAGGACCGGGATAGGGTTTGAAAAACTGTTTTTT	CSARDRTGIGFEKLFF
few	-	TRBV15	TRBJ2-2	TGTGCCACCAGCAGAGCACCTAGCACCGGGGAGCTGTTTTTT	CATSRAPSTGELFF
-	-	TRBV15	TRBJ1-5	TGTGCCACCAGCAGTGACCGGGGGCAGGATCAGCCCCAGCATTTT	CATSSDRGQDQPQHF
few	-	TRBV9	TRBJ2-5	TGTGCCAGCAGCGTAGACGGATTCCAAGAGACCCAGTACTTC	CASSVDGFQETQYF
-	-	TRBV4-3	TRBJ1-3	TGCGCCAGCAGCCGGGCCCTAACAGGGATCTCTGGAAACACCATATATTTT	CASSRALTGISGNTIYF
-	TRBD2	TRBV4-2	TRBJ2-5	TGTGCCAGCAGCCAAGAGTCTAGCGGGGGGGTGTACCAAGAGACCCAGTACTTC	CASSQESSGGVYQETQYF
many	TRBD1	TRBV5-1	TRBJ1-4	TGCGCCAGCAGCTCCGGGACAGGGAACACTAATGAAAAACTGTTTTTT	CASSSGTGNTNEKLFF
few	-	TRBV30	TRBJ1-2	TGTGCCTGGAGTGAGACAGCAAACTATGGCTACACCTTC	CAWSETANYGYTF
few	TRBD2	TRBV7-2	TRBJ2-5	TGTGCCAGCAGCTTCGGGCTACTAGCGGACGTCCAAGAGACCCAGTACTTC	CASSFGLLADVQETQYF
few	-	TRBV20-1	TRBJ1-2	TGCAGCAGCCGATCGGGTTTGAACTATGGCTACACCTTC	CSSRSGLNYGYTF
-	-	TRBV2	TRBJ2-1	TGTGCCAGCAGGGACTATAATGAGCAGTTCTTC	CASRDYNEQFF
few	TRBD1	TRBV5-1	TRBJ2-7	TGCGCCAGCAGCGTGACAGGGGATTACGAGCAGTACTTC	CASSVTGDYEQYF
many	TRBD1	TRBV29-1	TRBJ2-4	TGCAGCGTAGAGACAGGGGACGGCAAAAACATTCAGTACTTC	CSVETGDGKNIQYF
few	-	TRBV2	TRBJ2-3	TGTGCCAGCAGTGAAGCGTACGGGGGTAGCACAGGTACGCAGTATTTT	CASSEAYGGSTGTQYF
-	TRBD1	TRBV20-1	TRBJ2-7	TGCAGTGCTCGGACAGGGCTCACCTACGAGCAGTACTTC	CSARTGLTYEQYF
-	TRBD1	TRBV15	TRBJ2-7	TGTGCCACCATGGAACAGGGGGAGACCTACGAGCAGTACTTC	CATMEQGETYEQYF
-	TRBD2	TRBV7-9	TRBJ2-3	TGTGCCAGCAGCTTAGCGCTTCGTAGCGGGGGGGCTAGCACAGATACGCAGTATTTT	CASSLALRSGGASTDTQYF
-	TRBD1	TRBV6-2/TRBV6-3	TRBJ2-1	TGTGCCAGCAAGCGACAGGGGGCCTACAATGAGCAGTTCTTC	CASKRQGAYNEQFF